Listed here are 28 T cell receptor beta chains from one sample, sequenced in a study of CXCR3-negative and CXCR3-positive naive CD8 T cells (dated by TCRdb to the late 2010s). What the study reported, not specific to this receptor: TRB CDR3s from CXCR3-positive naive cells showed higher hydrophobicity (lower Kidera factor 4), lower energy, and higher strength and volume indices than CXCR3-negative naive cells.

These reads were obtained on a NextSeq 550. The Human TCR Profiling Kit (MiLaboratory) was used to make UMI-labeled 5' RACE TRB cDNA libraries. TCRdb reanalyzed the reads, keeping one entry per CDR3 protein sequence and omitting DNA. The table for this sample lists more than 80,000 distinct CDR3 sequences. The ten biggest clones cover 0.82% of the sample. The antigens these receptors bind are not known. Sequenced input: naive CXCR3+ CD8+ T cells from blood. This sample's cell subset or site label indicates: CD45RO-CCR7+CD27+CD95- naive CD8+ T cells expressing CXCR3 (TNR3+). These receptors all come from a human donor in good health. Some clones in this sample may be carry-over from other donors' samples.

J is TRBJ2-1 and V is TRBV21-1. TRBV21-1 is listed as a pseudogene. This CDR3 has 15 amino acids. CDR3 region: CASITYHTSYNEQFF.

This chain joins TRBV2 and TRBJ1-2; TCRdb designates TRBD1, a call that cannot be tested without DNA. Germline loops: CDR1 SNHLY, CDR2 FYNNEI. The CDR3 totals 15 residues. This CDR3 reads CASRPWDRQDYGYTF.

The V and J genes are TRBV28 and TRBJ2-1; TCRdb names TRBD2, which stays unverified in the absence of DNA. The CDR3 has 17 residues. CDR1 and CDR2 (germline): MDHEN, SYDVKM. The CDR3 sequence is CASSLRASLGTYNEQFF.

The chain couples TRBV7-2 to TRBJ2-5. CDR3 length: 14 amino acids. Germline-derived CDR1 and CDR2 are SGHTA and FQGNSA. The CDR3: CASSLGIDPETQYF.

The gene calls are TRBV20-1 and TRBJ2-7; TCRdb picks TRBD2, but there is no DNA to check that call. This CDR3 is 14 amino acids long. Germline V gene lookup returns CDR1 DFQATT and CDR2 SNEGSKA (reference sequence). The CDR3 loop is CSAAGTSGTYEQYF.

J is TRBJ2-7 and V is TRBV2; absent DNA, TCRdb's TRBD2 call cannot be checked. The CDR3 loop spans 13 amino acids. The germline V gene has CDR1 SNHLY and CDR2 FYNNEI. The chain's CDR3 is CASSLRAPYEQYF.

The V call is TRBV12-3 or TRBV12-4, the J call TRBJ2-5; there is no DNA to check the TCRdb D call of TRBD1. This CDR3 spans 13 amino acids. The CDR3 is CASSLGGIETQYF.

The CDR3 loop is CASSPQGLGGTEAFF. This chain uses TRBV9 with TRBJ1-1; TCRdb's D gene call, TRBD1, goes unchecked for lack of DNA. The CDR3 consists of 15 residues. Germline V gene lookup returns CDR1 SGDLS and CDR2 YYNGEE.

The CDR3 sequence is CASSGGTPTSGSSDTQYF. V and J are TRBV28 and TRBJ2-3; TCRdb selects TRBD2, and the lack of DNA leaves this call unchecked. Germline CDR1 reads MDHEN; CDR2 reads SYDVKM. This CDR3 is 18 amino acids long.

The V and J genes are TRBV28 and TRBJ2-2. The CDR3 has 12 residues. Per germline, CDR1 MDHEN and CDR2 SYDVKM. The CDR3 region is CASSHFPGELFF.

The V gene is TRBV4-1, the J gene TRBJ2-7; as DNA is missing, the TRBD2 call by TCRdb cannot be tested. Germline assignment: CDR1 MGHRA and CDR2 YSYEKL. The CDR3 extends over 14 amino acids. The CDR3 here is CASSQRGVNHEQYF.

The rearrangement uses TRBV4-1 and TRBJ2-1; TCRdb picks TRBD1, but there is no DNA to check that call. CDR1 and CDR2 (germline): MGHRA, YSYEKL. This CDR3 contains 14 residues. CDR3 region: CATSQAGSNNEQFF.

The rearrangement links TRBV5-1 to TRBJ1-1; no DNA is available, so the TRBD1 call from TCRdb remains unchecked. CDR3 length: 14 residues. Germline V gene data show CDR1 as SGHRS and CDR2 as YFSETQ. CDR3: CASIPGTGNTEAFF.

The V call is TRBV20-1, the J call TRBJ2-1. The length of the CDR3 is 12 residues. From germline, CDR1 is DFQATT and CDR2 SNEGSKA (reference sequence). The CDR3 sequence is CSARKGDNEQFF.

The V gene is TRBV4-3, the J gene TRBJ2-1. The CDR3 contains 15 residues. The germline CDR1 and CDR2 sequences are LGHNA and YSLEER. The CDR3 sequence is CASSQVESSYNEQFF.

The chain carries TRBV19 and TRBJ1-5; no DNA is available, so the TRBD1 call from TCRdb remains unchecked. This CDR3 has 15 amino acids. Germline CDR1 reads LNHDA; CDR2 reads SQIVND (reference sequence). The CDR3 here is CASLMRAGTAQPQHF.

This chain joins TRBV6-6 and TRBJ2-7. The CDR3 spans 13 residues. Germline assignment: CDR1 MNHNY and CDR2 SVGAGI (reference sequence). The CDR3 here is CASSLDGYYEQYF.

This chain joins TRBV28 and TRBJ2-5; there is no DNA to check the TCRdb D call of TRBD1. The CDR3 totals 13 residues. Germline CDR1 and CDR2: MDHEN and SYDVKM. Here the CDR3 reads CASSLQGGETQYF. The variable domain in full, with the rest retrieved from reference TRBV28 and TRBJ2-5, is DVKVTQSSRYLVKRTGEKVFLECVQDMDHENMFWYRQDPGLGLRLIYFSYDVKMKEKGDIPEGYSVSREKKERFSLILESASTNQTSMYLCASSLQGGETQYFGPGTRLLVL.

J is TRBJ2-5 and V is TRBV12-3 or TRBV12-4; lacking DNA, the TRBD1 call made by TCRdb goes unchecked. CDR3 length equals 15 residues. CDR3 amino acids: CASSPQGRGQETQYF.

The rearrangement uses TRBV20-1 and TRBJ2-1; the D call of TRBD1 rests on TCRdb alone, since no DNA is present to check it. This CDR3 has 16 amino acids. Germline CDR1 DFQATT, CDR2 SNEGSKA (reference sequence). CDR3 region: CSVPDSHKFSYNEQFF.

This chain joins TRBV7-9 and TRBJ1-5. The CDR3 spans 12 residues. CDR1 is SEHNR and CDR2 is FQNEAQ in the germline V gene (reference sequence). CDR3: CASSPGEQPQHF.

This rearrangement joins TRBV7-9 to TRBJ1-4. Germline assignment: CDR1 SEHNR and CDR2 FQNEAQ (reference sequence). The CDR3 covers 15 residues. CDR3 amino acids: CASSLGGGKLEKLFF.

The CDR3 sequence is CASSGAGTQYF. The rearrangement links TRBV6-5 to TRBJ2-3; the D call of TRBD1 rests on TCRdb alone, since no DNA is present to check it. Looked up from germline, CDR1 is MNHEY and CDR2 is SVGAGI. The CDR3 totals 11 residues.

The chain is built from TRBV28 and TRBJ1-1. Germline values: CDR1 MDHEN, CDR2 SYDVKM. The CDR3 extends over 13 amino acids. This CDR3 is CASLMGWDTEAFF.

This rearrangement joins TRBV28 to TRBJ2-3; TCRdb returns TRBD2, unconfirmable since there is no DNA. Germline CDR1 and CDR2: MDHEN and SYDVKM. This CDR3 is built from 14 residues. This chain's CDR3 is CASSPEGYTDTQYF.

This sequence joins TRBV6-2 or TRBV6-3 and TRBJ2-4; TCRdb reports TRBD1, a call that lacks DNA to check it against. This CDR3 has 13 residues. Germline V CDR1 and CDR2: MNHEY, SVGEGT. CDR3 loop: CASSLDPGNIQYF.

The chain carries TRBV2 and TRBJ1-1; TCRdb outputs TRBD1, but without DNA this stays unchecked. CDR3 size: 15 residues. The germline V gene has CDR1 SNHLY and CDR2 FYNNEI. CDR3 in amino acids: CASSPKGQGWTEAFF. The variable domain in full, with the rest retrieved from reference TRBV2 and TRBJ1-1, is EPEVTQTPSHQVTQMGQEVILRCVPISNHLYFYWYRQILGQKVEFLVSFYNNEISEKSEIFDDQFSVERPDGSNFTLKIRSTKLEDSAMYFCASSPKGQGWTEAFFGQGTRLTVV.

The chain couples TRBV28 to TRBJ2-7; as DNA is missing, the TRBD2 call by TCRdb cannot be tested. Germline V CDR1 and CDR2: MDHEN, SYDVKM. The CDR3 covers 17 residues. The CDR3 here is CASSLELAGGYPHEQYF.